This T cell receptor (beta chain) was documented in a study of blood T cell repertoires in COVID-19. The overall study: The United States, Italy and Spain were the sources of the acute and convalescent COVID-19 samples.

CDR3 length equals 13 residues. The germline V and J ends were trimmed by 5 bases and 7 bases, with 14 bases remaining between them. Germline CDR1 and CDR2: SGHTA and FQGTGA. Some clones are missing from TCRdb's copy, which holds only in-frame ones; the method was immunoSEQ multiplex PCR. The sample lists about 250,000 clones, over 75% seen once, with over 3% in the top ten. Participants spanned ages about 18 to 90 years and resided in 20 to 30 US areas. Assignments of participants to cohorts depended upon their own reported clinical history. The rearrangement uses TRBV7-3 and TRBJ1-2; possibly TRBD1 for D (5 bases). This receptor was obtained from a woman between 35 and 50 years old who had been exposed to COVID-19. Sequencing used PBMCs or T cells enriched from blood (not recorded which). The CDR3 spells CASSPQGSGGYTF. Here the CDR3 DNA reads TGTGCCAGCAGCCCCCAGGGATCGGGTGGCTACACCTTC.